This T cell receptor beta chain was obtained from a study of blood T cell repertoires in COVID-19. Overall study context: Researchers got acute and convalescent COVID-19 samples from the United States, Italy and Spain. T cells, B-cell-depleted T cells, or PBMCs provided the cDNA or gDNA that served as material.

This CDR3 region has 15 residues. Germline lookup yields CDR1 WNHNN and CDR2 SYGVQD (reference sequence). Clones were read by immunoSEQ multiplex PCR, and TCRdb kept only the in-frame ones, dropping some. This table has 15,000 to 20,000 clones, 85% to 90% appearing once. This clone was observed a few times. Sequence at one end of the junction differs from germline and may be a read error. The sample was peripheral blood. This TCR derives from a woman older than 75 with COVID-19, enrolled during active disease. The gene calls are TRBV10-1 and TRBJ2-1, with D possibly matching TRBD2 (6 bases). CDR3 sequence reads: CANSESSEGRNEQFF. DNA of the CDR3: TGCGCCAACAGTGAGTCTAGCGAAGGCCGCAATGAGCAGTTCTTC.